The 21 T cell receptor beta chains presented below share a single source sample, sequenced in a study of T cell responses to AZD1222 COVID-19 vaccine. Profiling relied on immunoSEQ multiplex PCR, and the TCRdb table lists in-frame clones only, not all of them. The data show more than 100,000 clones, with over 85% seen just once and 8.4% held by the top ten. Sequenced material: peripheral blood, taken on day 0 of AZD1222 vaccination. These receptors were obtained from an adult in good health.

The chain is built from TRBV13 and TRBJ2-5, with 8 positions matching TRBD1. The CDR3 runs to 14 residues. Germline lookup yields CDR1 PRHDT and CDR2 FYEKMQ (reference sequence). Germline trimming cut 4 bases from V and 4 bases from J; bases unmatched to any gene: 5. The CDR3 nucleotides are TGTGCCAGCAGCTCCGGACAGGGTGGAGAGACCCAGTACTTC. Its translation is CASSSGQGGETQYF.

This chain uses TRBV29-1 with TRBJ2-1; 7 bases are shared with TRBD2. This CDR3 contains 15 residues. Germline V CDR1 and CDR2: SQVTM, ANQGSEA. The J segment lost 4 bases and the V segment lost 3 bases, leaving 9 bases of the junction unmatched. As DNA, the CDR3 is TGCAGCGTTGAGATAGCGGGCCCTAATTACAATGAGCAGTTCTTC. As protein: CSVEIAGPNYNEQFF.

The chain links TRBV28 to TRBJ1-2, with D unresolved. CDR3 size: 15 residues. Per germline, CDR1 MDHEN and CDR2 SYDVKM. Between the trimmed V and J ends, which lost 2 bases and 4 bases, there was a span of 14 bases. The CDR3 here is CASSLILESPYGYTF. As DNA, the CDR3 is TGTGCCAGCAGTTTAATTCTCGAGTCCCCCTATGGCTACACCTTC.

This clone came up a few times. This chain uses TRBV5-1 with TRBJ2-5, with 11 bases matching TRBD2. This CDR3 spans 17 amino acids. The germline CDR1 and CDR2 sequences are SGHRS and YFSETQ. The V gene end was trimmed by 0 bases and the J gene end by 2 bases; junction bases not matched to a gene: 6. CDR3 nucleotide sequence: TGCGCCAGCAGCTTGGGACTAGCGGGGATGGGGCAAGAGACCCAGTACTTC. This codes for CASSLGLAGMGQETQYF.

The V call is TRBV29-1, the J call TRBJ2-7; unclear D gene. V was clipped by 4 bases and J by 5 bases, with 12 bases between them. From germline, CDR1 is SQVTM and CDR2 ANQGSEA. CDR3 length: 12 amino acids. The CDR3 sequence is CSVGLRTNEQYF. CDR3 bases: TGCAGCGTTGGACTGAGAACTAACGAGCAGTACTTC.

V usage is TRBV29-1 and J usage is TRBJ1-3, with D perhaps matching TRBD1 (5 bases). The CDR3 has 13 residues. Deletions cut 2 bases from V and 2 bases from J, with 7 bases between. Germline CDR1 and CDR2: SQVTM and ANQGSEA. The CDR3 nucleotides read TGCAGCGTTGAATCACAGGCTGGAAACACCATATATTTT. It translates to CSVESQAGNTIYF.

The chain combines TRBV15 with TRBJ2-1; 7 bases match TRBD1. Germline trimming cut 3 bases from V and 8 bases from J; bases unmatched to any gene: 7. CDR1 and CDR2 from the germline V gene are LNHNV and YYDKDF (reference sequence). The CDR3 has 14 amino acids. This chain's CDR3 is CATSSRQGGDEQFF. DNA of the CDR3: TGTGCCACCAGCAGCAGACAGGGTGGCGATGAGCAGTTCTTC. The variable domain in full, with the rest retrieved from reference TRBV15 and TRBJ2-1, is DAMVIQNPRYQVTQFGKPVTLSCSQTLNHNVMYWYQQKSSQAPKLLFHYYDKDFNNEADTPDNFQSRRPNTSFCFLDIRSPGLGDTAMYLCATSSRQGGDEQFFGPGTRLTVL.

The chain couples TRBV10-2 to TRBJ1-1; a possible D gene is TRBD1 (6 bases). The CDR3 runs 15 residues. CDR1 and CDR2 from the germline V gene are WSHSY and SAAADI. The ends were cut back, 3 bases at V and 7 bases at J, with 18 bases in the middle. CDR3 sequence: CASSDSTGGWGEAFF. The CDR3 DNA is TGCGCCAGCAGTGATTCGACAGGCGGCTGGGGTGAAGCTTTCTTT.

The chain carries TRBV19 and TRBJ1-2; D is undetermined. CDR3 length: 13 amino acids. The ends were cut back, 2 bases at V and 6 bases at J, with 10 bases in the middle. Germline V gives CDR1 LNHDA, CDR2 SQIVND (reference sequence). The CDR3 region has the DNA TGTGCCAGTAGTATACAGCTACAGAATGGCTACACCTTC. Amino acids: CASSIQLQNGYTF.

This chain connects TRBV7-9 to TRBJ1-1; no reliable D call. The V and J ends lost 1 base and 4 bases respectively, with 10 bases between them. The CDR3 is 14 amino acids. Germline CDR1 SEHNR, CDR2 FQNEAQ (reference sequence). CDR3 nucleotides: TGTGCCAGCAGCTTAGTTACGGGCGGCACTGAAGCTTTCTTT. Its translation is CASSLVTGGTEAFF. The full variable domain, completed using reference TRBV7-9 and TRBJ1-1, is DTGVSQNPRHKITKRGQNVTFRCDPISEHNRLYWYRQTLGQGPEFLTYFQNEAQLEKSRLLSDRFSAERPKGSFSTLEIQRTEQGDSAMYLCASSLVTGGTEAFFGQGTRLTVV.

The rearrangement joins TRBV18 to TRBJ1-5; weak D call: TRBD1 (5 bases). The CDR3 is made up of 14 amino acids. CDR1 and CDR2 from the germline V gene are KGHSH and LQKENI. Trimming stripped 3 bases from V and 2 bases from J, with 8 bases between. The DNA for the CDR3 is TGTGCCAGCTCACCGGGAGGGGGCAATCAGCCCCAGCATTTT. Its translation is CASSPGGGNQPQHF.

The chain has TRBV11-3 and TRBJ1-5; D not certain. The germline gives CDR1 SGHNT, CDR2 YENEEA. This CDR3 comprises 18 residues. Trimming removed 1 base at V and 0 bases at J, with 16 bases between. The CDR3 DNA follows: TGTGCCAGCAGCTTAGTCTCCGGCGTACCACATAGCAATCAGCCCCAGCATTTT. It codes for CASSLVSGVPHSNQPQHF.

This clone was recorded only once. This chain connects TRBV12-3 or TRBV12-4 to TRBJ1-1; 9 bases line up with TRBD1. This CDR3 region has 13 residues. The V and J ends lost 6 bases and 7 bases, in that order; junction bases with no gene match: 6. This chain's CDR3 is CASSMGQGVEAFF. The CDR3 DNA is TGTGCCAGCAGCATGGGACAGGGAGTTGAAGCTTTCTTT.

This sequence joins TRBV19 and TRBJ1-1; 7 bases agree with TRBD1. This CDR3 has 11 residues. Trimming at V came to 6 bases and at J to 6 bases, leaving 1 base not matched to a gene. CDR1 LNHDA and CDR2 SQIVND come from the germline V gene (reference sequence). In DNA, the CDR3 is TGTGCCAGTAGGAGGGGGCCTGAAGCTTTCTTT. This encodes CASRRGPEAFF.

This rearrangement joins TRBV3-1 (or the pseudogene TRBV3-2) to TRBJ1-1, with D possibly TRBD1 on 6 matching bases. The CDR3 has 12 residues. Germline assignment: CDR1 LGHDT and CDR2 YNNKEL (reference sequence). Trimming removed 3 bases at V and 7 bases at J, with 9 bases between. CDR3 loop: CASSQTGYEAFF. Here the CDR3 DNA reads TGTGCCAGCAGCCAGACAGGATATGAAGCTTTCTTT.

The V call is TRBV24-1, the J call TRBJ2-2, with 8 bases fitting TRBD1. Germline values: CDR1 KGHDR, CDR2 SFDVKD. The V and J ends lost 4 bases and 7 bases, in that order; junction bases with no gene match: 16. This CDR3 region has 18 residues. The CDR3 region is CATSDPPGTGRTDGELFF. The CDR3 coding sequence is TGTGCCACCAGTGACCCCCCCGGGACAGGTCGAACGGACGGGGAGCTGTTTTTT.

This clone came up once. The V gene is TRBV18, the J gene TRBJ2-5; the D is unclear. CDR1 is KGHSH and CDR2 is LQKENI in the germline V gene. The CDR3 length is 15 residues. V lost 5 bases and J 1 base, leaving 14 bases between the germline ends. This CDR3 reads CASSVNPGPQETQYF. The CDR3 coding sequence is TGTGCCAGCTCAGTGAACCCGGGTCCCCAAGAGACCCAGTACTTC. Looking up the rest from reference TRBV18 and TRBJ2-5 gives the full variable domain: NAGVMQNPRHLVRRRGQEARLRCSPMKGHSHVYWYRQLPEEGLKFMVYLQKENIIDESGMPKERFSAEFPKEGPSILRIQQVVRGDSAAYFCASSVNPGPQETQYFGPGTRLLVL.

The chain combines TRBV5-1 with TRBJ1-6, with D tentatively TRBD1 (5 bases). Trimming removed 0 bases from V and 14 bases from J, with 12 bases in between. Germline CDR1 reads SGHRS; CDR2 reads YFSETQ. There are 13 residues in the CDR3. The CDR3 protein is CASSLVGTLSLHF. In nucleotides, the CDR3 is TGCGCCAGCAGCTTGGTGGGGACTCTTTCCCTCCACTTT. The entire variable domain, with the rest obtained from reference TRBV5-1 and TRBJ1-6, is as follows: KAGVTQTPRYLIKTRGQQVTLSCSPISGHRSVSWYQQTPGQGLQFLFEYFSETQRNKGNFPGRFSGRQFSNSRSEMNVSTLELGDSALYLCASSLVGTLSLHFGNGTRLTVT.

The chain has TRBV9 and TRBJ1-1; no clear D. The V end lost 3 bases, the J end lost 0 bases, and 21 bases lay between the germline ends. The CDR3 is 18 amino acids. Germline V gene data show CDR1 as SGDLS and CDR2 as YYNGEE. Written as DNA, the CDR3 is TGTGCCAGCAGCGCGGCCAGGACGGGATTTAAGATGAACACTGAAGCTTTCTTT. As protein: CASSAARTGFKMNTEAFF.

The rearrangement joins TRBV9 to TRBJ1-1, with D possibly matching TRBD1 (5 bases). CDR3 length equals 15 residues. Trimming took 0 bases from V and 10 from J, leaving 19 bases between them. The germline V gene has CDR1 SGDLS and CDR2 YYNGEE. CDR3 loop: CASSVERSGVGGAFF. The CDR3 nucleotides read TGTGCCAGCAGCGTAGAGAGGTCCGGGGTGGGGGGAGCTTTCTTT.

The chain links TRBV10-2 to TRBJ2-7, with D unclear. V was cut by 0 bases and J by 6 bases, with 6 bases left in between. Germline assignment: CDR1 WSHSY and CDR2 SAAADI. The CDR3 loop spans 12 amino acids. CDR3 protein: CASSESTGEQYF. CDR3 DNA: TGCGCCAGCAGTGAGTCGACGGGCGAGCAGTACTTC.